This T cell receptor (beta chain) was documented in a study of cytomegalovirus exposure and HLA in healthy donors. Study as a whole: Ancestry clustering placed 70% to 85% of approximately 420 genotyped donors in the Caucasian-associated cluster. General study results and limits: High sensitivity and specificity were reportedly achieved when the classifier diagnosed cytomegalovirus status. Apart from CMV serostatus, no immune exposure information was available. Most of the CMV-associated TCR beta chains (in a later analysis) appeared to be HLA-restricted.

As for this clone: Its matching antigen is unknown.

The CDR3 spans 15 residues. Germline assignment: CDR1 LNHDA and CDR2 SQIVND (reference sequence). Trimming took 6 bases from V and 0 from J, leaving 9 bases between them. PCR used 60 Vbeta primers and 13 Jbeta primers. Profiling relied on immunoSEQ multiplex PCR, and the TCRdb table lists in-frame clones only, not all of them. The sample records under 150,000 clones, under 90% being singletons. V and J are TRBV19 and TRBJ2-6, with D unclear. This clonotype was obtained from a woman under 30 in good health and CMV-seronegative. The specimen sequenced was PBMCs. The CDR3 DNA sequence: TGTGCCAGTAGAACAGAGTCCTCTGGGGCCAACGTCCTGACTTTC. Translated, it gives CASRTESSGANVLTF.